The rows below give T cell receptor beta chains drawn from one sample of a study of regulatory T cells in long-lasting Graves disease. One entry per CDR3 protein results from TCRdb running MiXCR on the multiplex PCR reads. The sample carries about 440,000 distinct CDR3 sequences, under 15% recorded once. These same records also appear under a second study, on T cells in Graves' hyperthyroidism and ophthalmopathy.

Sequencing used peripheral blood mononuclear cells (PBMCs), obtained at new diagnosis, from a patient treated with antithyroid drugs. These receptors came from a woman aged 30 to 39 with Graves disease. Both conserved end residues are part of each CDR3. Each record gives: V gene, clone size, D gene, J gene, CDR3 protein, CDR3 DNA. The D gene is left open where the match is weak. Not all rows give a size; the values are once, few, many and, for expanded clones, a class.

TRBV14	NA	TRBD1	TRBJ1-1	CASSQVGGPGTGTEAFF	TGTGCCAGCAGCCAAGTAGGGGGGCCCGGGACAGGGACTGAAGCTTTCTTT
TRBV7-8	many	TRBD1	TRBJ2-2	CASSLMLTGDTGELFF	TGTGCCAGCAGCTTAATGTTGACAGGGGACACCGGGGAGCTGTTTTTT
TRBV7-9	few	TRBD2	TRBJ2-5	CASSPLAGEPQETQYF	TGTGCCAGCAGCCCATTAGCGGGAGAACCCCAAGAGACCCAGTACTTC
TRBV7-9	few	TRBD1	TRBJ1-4	CASSLTQGAEKLFF	TGTGCCAGCAGCTTAACCCAGGGGGCTGAAAAACTGTTTTTT
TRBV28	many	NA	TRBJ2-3	CASSLEVLASTDTQYF	TGTGCCAGCAGTTTAGAGGTTCTAGCTAGCACAGATACGCAGTATTTT
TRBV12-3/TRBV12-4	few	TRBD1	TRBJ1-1	CASSYSLSGGTEAFF	TGTGCCAGCAGTTACTCGTTGTCAGGGGGAACTGAAGCTTTCTTT
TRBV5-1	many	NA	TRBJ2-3	CASSWSVFTDTQYF	TGCGCCAGCAGCTGGTCGGTTTTTACAGATACGCAGTATTTT
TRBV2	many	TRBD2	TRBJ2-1	CASRTTGLANSYNEQFF	TGTGCCAGCAGGACCACGGGACTAGCGAACTCCTACAATGAGCAGTTCTTC
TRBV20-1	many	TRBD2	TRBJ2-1	CSARATSSNEQFF	TGCAGTGCTAGAGCGACTAGCTCGAATGAGCAGTTCTTC
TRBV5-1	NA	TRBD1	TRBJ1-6	CASSSGQGGESPLHF	TGCGCCAGCAGCTCTGGACAGGGTGGCGAATCACCCCTCCACTTT
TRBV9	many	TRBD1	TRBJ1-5	CASSEGQGGQPQHF	TGTGCCAGCAGCGAGGGACAGGGGGGTCAGCCCCAGCATTTT
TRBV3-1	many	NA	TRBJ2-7	CASSQGLDYEQYF	TGTGCCAGCAGCCAAGGACTAGACTACGAGCAGTACTTC
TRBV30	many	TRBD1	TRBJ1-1	CAWSVHFRGITEAFF	TGTGCCTGGAGTGTACACTTCAGGGGGATCACTGAAGCTTTCTTT
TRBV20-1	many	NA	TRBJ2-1	CSASGNNYNEQFF	TGCAGTGCTAGCGGGAATAACTACAATGAGCAGTTCTTC
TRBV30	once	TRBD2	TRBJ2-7	CAWSAGGGGIDYEQYF	TGTGCCTGGAGTGCGGGGGGTGGAGGAATCGACTACGAGCAGTACTTC
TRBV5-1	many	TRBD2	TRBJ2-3	CASSSRLAGGPEDTQYF	TGCGCCAGCAGCTCGCGACTAGCGGGAGGGCCTGAAGATACGCAGTATTTT
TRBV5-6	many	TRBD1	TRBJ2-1	CASSLGTDNEQFF	TGTGCCAGCAGCCTCGGGACAGACAATGAGCAGTTCTTC
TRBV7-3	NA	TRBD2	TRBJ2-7	CASSLRGTTSYEQYF	TGTGCCAGCAGCTTAAGAGGGACTACCTCCTACGAGCAGTACTTC
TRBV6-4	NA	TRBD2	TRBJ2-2	CASSVLAGGTGELFF	TGTGCCAGCAGCGTACTAGCGGGAGGTACCGGGGAGCTGTTTTTT
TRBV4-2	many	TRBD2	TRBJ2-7	CASSQAEMGLGGPNEQYF	TGTGCCAGCAGCCAAGCCGAGATGGGACTAGGGGGGCCCAACGAGCAGTACTTC
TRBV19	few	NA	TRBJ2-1	CASSIDGPGGTYNEQFF	TGTGCCAGTAGTATAGATGGGCCGGGCGGCACCTACAATGAGCAGTTCTTC
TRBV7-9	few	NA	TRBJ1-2	CASSLAGVYTF	TGTGCCAGCAGCTTGGCAGGGGTTTACACCTTC
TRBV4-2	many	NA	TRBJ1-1	CASSQPLQDPNTEAFF	TGTGCCAGCAGCCAACCCTTACAGGATCCGAACACTGAAGCTTTCTTT
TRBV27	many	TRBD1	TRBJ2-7	CASSLGRDRLRNYEQYF	TGTGCCAGCAGTTTAGGGCGGGACAGGCTCCGGAATTACGAGCAGTACTTC
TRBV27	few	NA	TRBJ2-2	CASSLEAVTGELFF	TGTGCCAGCAGTTTAGAAGCTGTCACCGGGGAGCTGTTTTTT
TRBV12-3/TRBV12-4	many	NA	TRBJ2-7	CASSSQIYEQYF	TGTGCCAGCAGTTCCCAAATCTACGAGCAGTACTTC
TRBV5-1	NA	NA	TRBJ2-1	CASSLIPQGGNNEQFF	TGCGCCAGCAGCTTGATCCCCCAGGGAGGTAACAATGAGCAGTTCTTC
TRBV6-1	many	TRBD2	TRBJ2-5	CASSPRASGRARETQYF	TGTGCCAGCTCACCTAGGGCTAGCGGGAGGGCCCGGGAGACCCAGTACTTC
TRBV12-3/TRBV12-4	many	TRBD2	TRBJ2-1	CASSSSFRGTRSYNEQFF	TGTGCCAGCAGTTCCTCGTTTAGAGGGACTAGGTCCTACAATGAGCAGTTCTTC
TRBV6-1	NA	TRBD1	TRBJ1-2	CASKFAGGGYGYTF	TGTGCCAGCAAGTTCGCAGGGGGCGGCTATGGCTACACCTTC
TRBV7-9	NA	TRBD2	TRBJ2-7	CASSLSTRGDYEQYF	TGTGCCAGCAGCTTATCGACGCGGGGGGACTACGAGCAGTACTTC
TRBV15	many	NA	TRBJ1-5	CATSRGERYSNQPQHF	TGTGCCACCAGCAGAGGAGAACGGTATAGCAATCAGCCCCAGCATTTT
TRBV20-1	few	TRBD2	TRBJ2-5	CSGDGGSRETQYF	TGCAGCGGAGACGGCGGGAGTCGAGAGACCCAGTACTTC
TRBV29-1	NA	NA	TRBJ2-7	CSVERGTYEQYF	TGCAGCGTTGAAAGAGGGACCTACGAGCAGTACTTC
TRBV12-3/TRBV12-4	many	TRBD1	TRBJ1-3	CASRATGGYGNTIYF	TGTGCCAGCAGAGCGACAGGGGGATACGGAAACACCATATATTTT
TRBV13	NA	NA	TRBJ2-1	CASSPPTGNPSYNEQFF	TGTGCCAGCAGCCCCCCAACAGGGAATCCTTCCTACAATGAGCAGTTCTTC
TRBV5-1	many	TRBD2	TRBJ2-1	CASSPLRLAGYNEQFF	TGTGCCAGCAGCCCCCTTCGACTAGCGGGTTACAATGAGCAGTTCTTC
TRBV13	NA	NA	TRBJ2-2	CASSLTVDMMNTGELFF	TGTGCCAGCAGCCTAACAGTAGACATGATGAACACCGGGGAGCTGTTTTTT
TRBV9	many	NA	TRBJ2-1	CASSGGPVRHNEQFF	TGTGCCAGCAGCGGGGGGCCGGTACGCCACAATGAGCAGTTCTTC
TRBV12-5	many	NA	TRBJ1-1	CASGRKGTEAFF	TGTGCTAGTGGCCGTAAGGGGACTGAAGCTTTCTTT
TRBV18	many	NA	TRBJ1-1	CASSPNRVDTEAFF	TGTGCCAGCTCACCAAACAGGGTGGACACTGAAGCTTTCTTT
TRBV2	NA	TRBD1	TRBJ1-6	CASSVSGTGSSPLHF	TGTGCCAGCAGTGTTTCCGGGACAGGGAGCTCACCCCTCCACTTT